The TCR beta chain described here comes from a study of blood T cell repertoires in COVID-19 (dated by TCRdb to the early 2020s). Notes on the research overall: Collaborator samples came from the United States, Italy and Spain and covered acute and convalescent phases of COVID-19. The prospective study material was composed of cDNA or gDNA derived from T cells, B-cell-depleted T cells, or PBMCs. The repertoires were released in a freely available public database meant as a resource for research on the immune response to SARS-CoV-2. The dataset comprised deeply sampled blood TCRbeta repertoires from subjects exposed to, actively infected with, or recovered from COVID-19. The samples were drawn from the first 160 participants of the ongoing ImmuneRACE study and from under 1,500 subjects provided by 6 global collaborators. HLA class I and class II types, where available, came from metadata supplied by the sample provider rather than from assay-based typing. Sample metadata almost always included a de-identified subject ID, COVID-19 status, age in years and sex. The investigation overall reported the following: The amount of clinical and demographic metadata varied by source and participant and was provided uncurated.

A distance of 11 bases separates the germline ends of V and J, which lose 8 bases and 1 base respectively. The CDR3 has 13 amino acids, counting the end cysteine and phenylalanine. The entry retains the CDR3 DNA only, 39 bases that are in frame from base 1. CDR1 and CDR2, looked up from the germline V gene (reference sequence), are MNHNY and SVGAGI. Whole blood was collected in K2EDTA tubes by collaborating institutions according to the institutions' own protocols. For TCRbeta analysis, collaborator samples were shipped as frozen whole blood, as isolated PBMCs, or as DNA extracted from either sample type. Regarding this clone: What this receptor recognizes is not known. Base qualities are missing; no much larger clone stands one base away.

TCRbeta CDR3 regions were amplified from genomic DNA using the immunoSEQ Assay, a bias-controlled multiplex PCR. As for the original processing: Within the assay, amplification of reference gene primers was used to estimate how many nucleated cells each sample contained. To quantify the absolute abundance of each unique TCRbeta CDR3 rearrangement, sequence reads were collapsed and filtered. For each sample, productive Simpson clonality was calculated as the square root of Simpson's diversity index across productive rearrangements. The clones in this table, taken by TCRdb from immuneACCESS, are in-frame only. Not every clone is retained; where verified, under half of the shortfall comes from an unresolved V gene, and the cause of the rest is unknown. That table supplies the V and J calls and clone size; D and trimming were determined from the DNA. Present in this sample are around 270,000 clones, about 89% of which were seen just once. Jointly, the top ten make up 2% to 3% of the sample.

The rearrangement joined TRBV6-6 to TRBJ1-1, with the D gene not clear enough to name. Sequences were obtained from peripheral blood. This clonotype was obtained from a woman aged 50 to 65 with acute or convalescent COVID-19. The CDR3: CASARRRNTEAFF. The bases are TGTGCCAGCGCGCGCAGGCGGAACACTGAAGCTTTCTTT.